A single sample is the source of the 4 T cell receptor beta chains below, sequenced in a study of T cells in Graves' hyperthyroidism and ophthalmopathy. TCR beta CDR3 regions were amplified from RNA transcripts. First-round RT-PCR with HTBI primers amplified the TCR CDR3 region. TCRdb re-called the multiplex PCR reads through MiXCR, storing one row per CDR3 protein. This table has a few hundred thousand distinct CDR3 sequences, under 25% appearing once. Material: blood. These receptors were obtained from a woman aged 45 to 65 with Graves' hyperthyroidism.

The gene calls are TRBV28 and TRBJ1-1, with D hard to call. Trimming took off 10 bases at V and 4 bases at J, with 16 bases between the two ends. Germline CDR1 reads MDHEN; CDR2 reads SYDVKM. The CDR3 covers 13 residues. The CDR3 DNA sequence: TGTGCCATCAGCCCCTCCCTTGGCACTGAAGCTTTCTTT. It yields the protein CAISPSLGTEAFF.

This clonotype was detected a few times. The chain joins TRBV25-1 to TRBJ2-3, with 7 bases lining up with TRBD2. Per the germline V gene, CDR1 is MGHDK and CDR2 is SYGVNS. There are 17 residues in the CDR3. Trimming removed 3 bases from V and 0 bases from J; junction bases left unmatched: 9. CDR3 DNA sequence: TGTGCCAGCAGTGAGCCTCTCCCTAGCGGAAGCACAGATACGCAGTATTTT. Its protein is CASSEPLPSGSTDTQYF.

The V and J genes are TRBV28 and TRBJ1-1, with a weak D call TRBD1 (6 bases). CDR3 length: 13 amino acids. Trimming removed 7 bases from V and 1 base from J, with 10 bases in between. Germline V CDR1 and CDR2: MDHEN, SYDVKM. CDR3 DNA: TGTGCCAGCAACAGGGCGCGGAACACTGAAGCTTTCTTT. Residues: CASNRARNTEAFF.

This clonotype appeared many times. The V gene is TRBV5-1, the J gene TRBJ2-7; TRBD1 aligns across 11 bases. The CDR3 has 14 residues. Germline CDR1 and CDR2: SGHRS and YFSETQ. J gave up 3 bases and V 7 bases, and 6 bases lay outside the gene matches. The CDR3 protein is CASGTGQGVYEQYF. CDR3 sequence (DNA): TGCGCCAGCGGAACGGGACAGGGGGTCTACGAGCAGTACTTC. Looking up the rest from reference TRBV5-1 and TRBJ2-7 gives the full variable domain: KAGVTQTPRYLIKTRGQQVTLSCSPISGHRSVSWYQQTPGQGLQFLFEYFSETQRNKGNFPGRFSGRQFSNSRSEMNVSTLELGDSALYLCASGTGQGVYEQYFGPGTRLTVT.